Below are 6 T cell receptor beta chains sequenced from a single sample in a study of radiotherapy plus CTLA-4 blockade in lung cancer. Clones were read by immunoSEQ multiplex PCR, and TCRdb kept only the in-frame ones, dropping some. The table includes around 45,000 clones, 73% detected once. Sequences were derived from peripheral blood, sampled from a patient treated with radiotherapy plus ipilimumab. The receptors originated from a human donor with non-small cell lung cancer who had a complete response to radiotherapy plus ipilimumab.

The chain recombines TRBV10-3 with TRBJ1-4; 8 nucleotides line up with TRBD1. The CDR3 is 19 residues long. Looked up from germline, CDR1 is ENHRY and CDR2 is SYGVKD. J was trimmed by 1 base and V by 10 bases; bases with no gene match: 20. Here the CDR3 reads CATSTGRLQGAETNEKLFF. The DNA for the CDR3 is TGTGCCACAAGTACGGGCCGACTCCAGGGGGCCGAAACTAATGAAAAACTGTTTTTT.

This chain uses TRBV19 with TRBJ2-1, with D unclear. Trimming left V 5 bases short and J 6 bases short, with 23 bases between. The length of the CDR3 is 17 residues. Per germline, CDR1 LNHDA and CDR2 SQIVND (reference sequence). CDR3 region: CASSPHPTKVNPNEQFF. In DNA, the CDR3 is TGTGCCAGTAGTCCCCACCCGACAAAAGTTAATCCCAATGAGCAGTTCTTC.

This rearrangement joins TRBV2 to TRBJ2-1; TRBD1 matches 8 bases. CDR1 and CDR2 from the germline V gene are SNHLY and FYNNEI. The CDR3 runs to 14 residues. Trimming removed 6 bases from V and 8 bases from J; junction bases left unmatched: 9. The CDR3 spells CASSGQGSSYEQFF. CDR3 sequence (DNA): TGTGCCAGCAGCGGACAGGGTAGTAGCTATGAGCAGTTCTTC.

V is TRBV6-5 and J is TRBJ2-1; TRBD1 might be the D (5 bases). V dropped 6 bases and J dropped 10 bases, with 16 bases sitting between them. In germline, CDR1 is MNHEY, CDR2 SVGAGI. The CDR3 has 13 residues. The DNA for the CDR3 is TGTGCCAGCAGCTCCCTCAGGGTAGGGGAGCAGTTCTTC. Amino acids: CASSSLRVGEQFF.

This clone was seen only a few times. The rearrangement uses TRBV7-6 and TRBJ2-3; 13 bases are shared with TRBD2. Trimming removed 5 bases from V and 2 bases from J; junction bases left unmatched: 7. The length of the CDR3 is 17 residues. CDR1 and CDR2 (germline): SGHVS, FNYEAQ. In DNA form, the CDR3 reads TGTGCCAGCAGCCCCACTAGCGGGGGGGGATTCACAGATACGCAGTATTTT. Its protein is CASSPTSGGGFTDTQYF.

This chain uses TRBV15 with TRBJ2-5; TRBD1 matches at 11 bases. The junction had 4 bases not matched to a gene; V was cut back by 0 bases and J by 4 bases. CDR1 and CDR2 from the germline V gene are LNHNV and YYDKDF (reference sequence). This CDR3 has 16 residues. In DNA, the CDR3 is TGTGCCACCAGCAGAGACCGGACAGGGGGCATAGAGACCCAGTACTTC. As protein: CATSRDRTGGIETQYF.